This record covers a single T cell receptor beta chain. The antigen is unknown. The study reverse transcribed the entire isolated RNA, so it sequenced expressed TCRB transcripts. Libraries were prepared by immunoSEQ multiplex PCR; TCRdb keeps only in-frame clonotypes and omits some of them. This table holds 250,000 or so clones, 68% found once. CDR3 size: 15 residues. V lost 4 bases and J 4 bases, leaving 17 bases between the germline ends. Germline V gene lookup returns CDR1 SEHNR and CDR2 FQNEAQ (reference sequence). The data were obtained in a study of beta chain features in type 1 diabetes. In the study overall: Age and gender were similar between patients and healthy donors, as were cell yields. Study conclusions and caveats: For patients and controls alike, PCR might favor shorter templates to the same degree. Naive, central memory and Treg TCRB repertoires appeared more alike in patients than in healthy donors. In all four CD4+ subsets, TCRB CDR3 length was significantly, moderately reduced in type 1 diabetes.

The chain recombines TRBV7-9 with TRBJ2-7; TRBD2 is a possible D gene (6 bases). This sequence was found in a man younger than 45 in good health. The source material was naive CD4+ T cells from blood. Written as DNA, the CDR3 is TGTGCCAGCAGCTCCACGCCGGGACTGGGGTACGAGCAGTACTTC. It translates to CASSSTPGLGYEQYF. Full variable domain (outside the CDR3, taken from reference TRBV7-9 and TRBJ2-7): DTGVSQNPRHKITKRGQNVTFRCDPISEHNRLYWYRQTLGQGPEFLTYFQNEAQLEKSRLLSDRFSAERPKGSFSTLEIQRTEQGDSAMYLCASSSTPGLGYEQYFGPGTRLTVT.